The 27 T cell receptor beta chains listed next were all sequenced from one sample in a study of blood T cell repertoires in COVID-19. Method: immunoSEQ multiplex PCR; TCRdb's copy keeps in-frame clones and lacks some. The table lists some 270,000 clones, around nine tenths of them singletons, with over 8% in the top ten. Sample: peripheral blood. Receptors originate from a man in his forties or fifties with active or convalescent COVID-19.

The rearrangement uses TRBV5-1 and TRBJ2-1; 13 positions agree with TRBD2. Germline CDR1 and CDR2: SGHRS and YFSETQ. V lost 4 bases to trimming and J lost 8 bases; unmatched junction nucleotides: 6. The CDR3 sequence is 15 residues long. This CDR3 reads CASSLLTSGRDEQFF. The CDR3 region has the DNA TGCGCCAGCAGCCTACTCACTAGCGGGAGGGATGAGCAGTTCTTC.

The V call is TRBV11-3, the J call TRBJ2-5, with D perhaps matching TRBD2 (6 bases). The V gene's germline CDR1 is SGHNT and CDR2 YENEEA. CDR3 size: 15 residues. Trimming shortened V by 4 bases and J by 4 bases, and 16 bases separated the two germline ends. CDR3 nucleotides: TGTGCCAGCAGCTCCCGGGGAGGTGCAGGAGAGACCCAGTACTTC. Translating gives CASSSRGGAGETQYF.

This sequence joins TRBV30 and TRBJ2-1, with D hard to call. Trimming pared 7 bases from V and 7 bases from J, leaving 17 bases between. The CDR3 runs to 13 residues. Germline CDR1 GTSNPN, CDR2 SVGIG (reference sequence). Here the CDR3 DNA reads TGTGCCTTAAAACCAGCGTACGGGAATGAGCAGTTCTTC. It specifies CALKPAYGNEQFF.

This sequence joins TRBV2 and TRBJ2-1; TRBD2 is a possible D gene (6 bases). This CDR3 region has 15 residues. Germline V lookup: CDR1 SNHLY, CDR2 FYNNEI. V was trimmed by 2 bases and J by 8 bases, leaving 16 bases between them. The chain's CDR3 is CASSERPGTGDEQFF. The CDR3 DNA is TGTGCCAGCAGTGAAAGGCCCGGGACTGGAGATGAGCAGTTCTTC.

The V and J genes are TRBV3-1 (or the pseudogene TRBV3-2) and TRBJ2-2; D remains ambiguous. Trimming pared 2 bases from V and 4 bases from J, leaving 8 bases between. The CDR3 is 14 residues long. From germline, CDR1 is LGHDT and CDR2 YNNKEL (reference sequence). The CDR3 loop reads CASSQSGLTGELFF. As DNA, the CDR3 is TGTGCCAGCAGCCAATCTGGCCTCACCGGGGAGCTGTTTTTT.

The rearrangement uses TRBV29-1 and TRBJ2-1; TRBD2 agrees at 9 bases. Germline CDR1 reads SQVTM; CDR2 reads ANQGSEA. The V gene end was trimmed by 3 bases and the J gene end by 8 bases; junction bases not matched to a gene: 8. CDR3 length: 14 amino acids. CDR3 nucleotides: TGCAGCGTTGAGGGTAGCGGGAGTGTCGATGAGCAGTTCTTC. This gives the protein CSVEGSGSVDEQFF.

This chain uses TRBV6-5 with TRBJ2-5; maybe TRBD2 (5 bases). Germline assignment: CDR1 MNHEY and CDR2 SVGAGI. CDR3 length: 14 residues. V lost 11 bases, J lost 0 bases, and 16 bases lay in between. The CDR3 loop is CASPDPRDQETQYF. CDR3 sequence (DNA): TGTGCCTCACCCGACCCGCGGGACCAAGAGACCCAGTACTTC.

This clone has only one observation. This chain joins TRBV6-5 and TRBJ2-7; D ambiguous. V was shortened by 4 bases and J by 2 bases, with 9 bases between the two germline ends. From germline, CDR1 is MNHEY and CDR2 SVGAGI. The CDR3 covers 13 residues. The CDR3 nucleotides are TGTGCCAGCAGTTTGACTCTAGCCTACGAGCAGTACTTC. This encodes CASSLTLAYEQYF.

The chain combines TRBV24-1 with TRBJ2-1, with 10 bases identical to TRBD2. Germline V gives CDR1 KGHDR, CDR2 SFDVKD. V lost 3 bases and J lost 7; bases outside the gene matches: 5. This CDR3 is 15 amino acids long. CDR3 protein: CATSDQRGGKNEQFF. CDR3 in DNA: TGTGCCACCAGTGATCAGCGGGGGGGCAAGAATGAGCAGTTCTTC.

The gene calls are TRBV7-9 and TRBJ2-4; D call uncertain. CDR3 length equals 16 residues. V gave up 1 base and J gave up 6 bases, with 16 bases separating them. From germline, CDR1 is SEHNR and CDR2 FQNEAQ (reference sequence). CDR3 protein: CASSLVLGQVANIQYF. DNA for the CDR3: TGTGCCAGCAGCTTAGTTCTTGGGCAGGTCGCAAACATTCAGTACTTC.

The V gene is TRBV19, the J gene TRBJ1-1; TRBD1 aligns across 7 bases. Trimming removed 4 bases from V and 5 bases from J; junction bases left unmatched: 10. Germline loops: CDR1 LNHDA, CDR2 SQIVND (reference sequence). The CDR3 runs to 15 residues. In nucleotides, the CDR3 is TGTGCCAGTAGTAATCCAAAGGGGGCGCAAACTGAAGCTTTCTTT. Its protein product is CASSNPKGAQTEAFF.

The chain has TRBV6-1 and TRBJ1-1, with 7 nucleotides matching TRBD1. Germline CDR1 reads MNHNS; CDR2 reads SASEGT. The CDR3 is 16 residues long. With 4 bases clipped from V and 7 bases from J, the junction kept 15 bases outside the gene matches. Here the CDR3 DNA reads TGTGCCAGCAGTGGAGGACGGGCAGGGGGTCAGGTTGAAGCTTTCTTT. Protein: CASSGGRAGGQVEAFF.

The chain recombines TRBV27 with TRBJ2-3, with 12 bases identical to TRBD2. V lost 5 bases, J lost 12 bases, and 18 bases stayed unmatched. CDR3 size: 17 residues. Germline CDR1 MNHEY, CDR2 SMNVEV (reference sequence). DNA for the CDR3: TGTGCCAGCAGTCCACGCTCGGGACTAGCGGGCCACAATCGACAGTATTTT. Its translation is CASSPRSGLAGHNRQYF.

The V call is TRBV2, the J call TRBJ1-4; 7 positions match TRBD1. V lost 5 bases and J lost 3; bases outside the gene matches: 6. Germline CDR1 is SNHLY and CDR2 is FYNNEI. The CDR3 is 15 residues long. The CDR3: CASSKNRGSNEKLFF. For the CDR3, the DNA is TGTGCCAGCAGTAAGAACAGGGGTTCTAATGAAAAACTGTTTTTT.

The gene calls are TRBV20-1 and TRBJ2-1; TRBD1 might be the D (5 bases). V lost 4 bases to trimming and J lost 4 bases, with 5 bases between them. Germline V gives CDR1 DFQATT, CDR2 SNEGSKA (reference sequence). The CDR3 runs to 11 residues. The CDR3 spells CSATGYNEQFF. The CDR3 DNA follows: TGCAGTGCTACAGGGTACAATGAGCAGTTCTTC.

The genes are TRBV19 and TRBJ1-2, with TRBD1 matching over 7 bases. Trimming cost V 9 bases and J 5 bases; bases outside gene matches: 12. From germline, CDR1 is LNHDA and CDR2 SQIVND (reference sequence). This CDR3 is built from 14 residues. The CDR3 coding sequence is TGTGCCAGCAGTCGGTGGGACAGTCTTTATGGCTACACCTTC. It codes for CASSRWDSLYGYTF.

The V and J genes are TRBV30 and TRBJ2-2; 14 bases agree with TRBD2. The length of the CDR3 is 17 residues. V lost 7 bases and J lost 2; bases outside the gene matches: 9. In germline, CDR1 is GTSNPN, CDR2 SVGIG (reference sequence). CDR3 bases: TGTGCCTACCCCGGGACTAGCGGGAGACGTAACACCGGGGAGCTGTTTTTT. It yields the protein CAYPGTSGRRNTGELFF.

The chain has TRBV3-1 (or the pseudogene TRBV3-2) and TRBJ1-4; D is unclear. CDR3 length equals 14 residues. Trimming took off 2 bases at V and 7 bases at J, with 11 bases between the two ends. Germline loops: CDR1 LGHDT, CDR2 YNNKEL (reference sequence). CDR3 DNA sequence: TGTGCCAGCAGCCAAAGCACAGTCAGTGAAAAACTGTTTTTT. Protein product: CASSQSTVSEKLFF.

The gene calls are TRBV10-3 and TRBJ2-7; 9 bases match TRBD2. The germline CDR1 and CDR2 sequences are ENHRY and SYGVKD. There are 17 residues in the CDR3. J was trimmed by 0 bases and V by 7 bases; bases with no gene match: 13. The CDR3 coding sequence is TGTGCCATCACCGATCTCCCTTCTAGCGGGGACTCCTACGAGCAGTACTTC. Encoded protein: CAITDLPSSGDSYEQYF.

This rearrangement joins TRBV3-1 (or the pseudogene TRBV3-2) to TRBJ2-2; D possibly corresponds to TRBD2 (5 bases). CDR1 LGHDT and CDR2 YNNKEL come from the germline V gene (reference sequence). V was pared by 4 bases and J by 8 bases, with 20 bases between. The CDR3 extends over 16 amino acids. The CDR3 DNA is TGTGCCAGCAGCCTCACGGACCGGGGAAAGGCTGGGGAGCTGTTTTTT. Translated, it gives CASSLTDRGKAGELFF.

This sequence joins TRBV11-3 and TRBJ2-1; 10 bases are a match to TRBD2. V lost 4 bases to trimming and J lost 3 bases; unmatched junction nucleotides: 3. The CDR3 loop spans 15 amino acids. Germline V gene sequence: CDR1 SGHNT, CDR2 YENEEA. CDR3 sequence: CASSSSGGGYNEQFF. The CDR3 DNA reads TGTGCCAGCAGCTCCAGCGGGGGGGGCTACAATGAGCAGTTCTTC. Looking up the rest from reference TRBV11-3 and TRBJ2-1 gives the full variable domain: EAGVVQSPRYKIIEKKQPVAFWCNPISGHNTLYWYLQNLGQGPELLIRYENEEAVDDSQLPKDRFSAERLKGVDSTLKIQPAELGDSAVYLCASSSSGGGYNEQFFGPGTRLTVL.

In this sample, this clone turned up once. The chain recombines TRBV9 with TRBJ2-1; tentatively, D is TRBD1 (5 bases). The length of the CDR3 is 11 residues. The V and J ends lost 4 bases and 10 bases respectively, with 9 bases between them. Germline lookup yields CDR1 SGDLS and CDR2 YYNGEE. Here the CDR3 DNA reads TGTGCCAGCAGCCCTCAGGGAGAGCAGTTCTTC. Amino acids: CASSPQGEQFF.

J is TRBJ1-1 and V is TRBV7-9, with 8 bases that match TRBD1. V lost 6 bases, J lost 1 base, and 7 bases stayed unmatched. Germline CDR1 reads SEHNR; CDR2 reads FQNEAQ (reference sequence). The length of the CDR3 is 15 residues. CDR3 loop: CASRLVGQGNTEAFF. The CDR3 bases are TGTGCCAGCAGACTAGTAGGACAGGGGAACACTGAAGCTTTCTTT. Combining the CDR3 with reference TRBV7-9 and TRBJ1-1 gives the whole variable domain DTGVSQNPRHKITKRGQNVTFRCDPISEHNRLYWYRQTLGQGPEFLTYFQNEAQLEKSRLLSDRFSAERPKGSFSTLEIQRTEQGDSAMYLCASRLVGQGNTEAFFGQGTRLTVV.

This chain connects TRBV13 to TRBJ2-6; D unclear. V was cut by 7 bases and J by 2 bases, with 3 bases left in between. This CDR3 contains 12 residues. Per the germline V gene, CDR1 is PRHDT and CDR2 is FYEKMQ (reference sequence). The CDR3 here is CASTAGANVLTF. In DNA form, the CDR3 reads TGTGCCAGCACGGCTGGGGCCAACGTCCTGACTTTC.

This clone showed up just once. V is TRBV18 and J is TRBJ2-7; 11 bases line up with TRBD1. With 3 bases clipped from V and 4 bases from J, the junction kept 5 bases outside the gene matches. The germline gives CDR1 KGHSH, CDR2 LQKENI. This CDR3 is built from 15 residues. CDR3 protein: CASSPRDRGYYEQYF. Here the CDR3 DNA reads TGTGCCAGCTCACCCAGGGACAGGGGGTATTACGAGCAGTACTTC.

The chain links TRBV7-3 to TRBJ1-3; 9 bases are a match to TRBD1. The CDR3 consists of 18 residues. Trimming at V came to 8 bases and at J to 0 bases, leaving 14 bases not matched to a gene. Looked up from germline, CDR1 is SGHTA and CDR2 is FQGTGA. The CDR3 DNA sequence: TGTGCCAGCTCCCAGGACAGGGGTCTTCCCTACTCTGGAAACACCATATATTTT. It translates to CASSQDRGLPYSGNTIYF. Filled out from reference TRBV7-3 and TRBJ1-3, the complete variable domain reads GAGVSQTPSNKVTEKGKYVELRCDPISGHTALYWYRQSLGQGPEFLIYFQGTGAADDSGLPNDRFFAVRPEGSVSTLKIQRTERGDSAVYLCASSQDRGLPYSGNTIYFGEGSWLTVV.

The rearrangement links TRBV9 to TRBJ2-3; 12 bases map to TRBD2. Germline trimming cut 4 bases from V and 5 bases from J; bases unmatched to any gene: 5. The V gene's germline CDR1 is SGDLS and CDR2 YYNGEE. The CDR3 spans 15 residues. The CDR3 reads CASSSRLAGVDTQYF. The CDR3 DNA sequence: TGTGCCAGCAGCTCACGACTAGCGGGAGTAGATACGCAGTATTTT.